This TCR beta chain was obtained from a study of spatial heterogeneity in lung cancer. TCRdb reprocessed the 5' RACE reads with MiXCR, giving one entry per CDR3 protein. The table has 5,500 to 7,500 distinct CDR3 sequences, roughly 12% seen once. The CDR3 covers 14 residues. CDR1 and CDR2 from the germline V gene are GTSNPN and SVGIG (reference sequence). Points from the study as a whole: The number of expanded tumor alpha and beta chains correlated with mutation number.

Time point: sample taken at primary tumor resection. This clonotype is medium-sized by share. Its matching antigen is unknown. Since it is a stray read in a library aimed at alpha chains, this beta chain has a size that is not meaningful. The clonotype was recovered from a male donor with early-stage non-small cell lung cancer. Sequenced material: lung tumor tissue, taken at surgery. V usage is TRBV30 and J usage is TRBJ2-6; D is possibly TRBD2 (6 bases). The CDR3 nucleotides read TGTGGACGGGAGCTCCGCTCTGGGGCCAACGTCCTGACTTTC. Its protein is CGRELRSGANVLTF.